A selection of T cell receptor beta chains follows, all from one sample in a study of STAT5B mutations in CD4+ large granular lymphocyte leukemia. The method was immunoSEQ multiplex PCR; TCRdb's version includes in-frame clones alone and lacks a portion of them. The data contain 20,000 to 25,000 clones, 72% of them seen just once; the ten biggest clones take up 0.65%. The sample comprised CD4+ T cells from blood buffy coats. The receptor source for this set is a human donor in good health. The CDR3 runs from the conserved cysteine through the conserved F or W. Each record gives: J gene, V gene, D gene, clone size, CDR3 DNA, CDR3 protein. A D gene is named only where the DNA matches it firmly. The size field is filled for only some rows; it gives once, few, many or a size class.

j_gene: TRBJ1-4; v_gene: TRBV19; d_gene: NA; abundance: few; CDR3nt: TGTGCCACAAGTAGAGAAAAACTGTTTTTT; CDR3aa: CATSREKLFF
j_gene: TRBJ2-7; v_gene: TRBV9; d_gene: NA; abundance: NA; CDR3nt: TGTGCCAGCAGCCCGAATCCCAGAGTCTACGAGCAGTACTTC; CDR3aa: CASSPNPRVYEQYF
j_gene: TRBJ2-6; v_gene: TRBV18; d_gene: NA; abundance: NA; CDR3nt: TGTGCCAGCTCACCGAACGCGGGGCAGAGCTCTGGGGCCAACGTCCTGACTTTC; CDR3aa: CASSPNAGQSSGANVLTF
j_gene: TRBJ2-4; v_gene: TRBV19; d_gene: NA; abundance: NA; CDR3nt: TGTGCCAGTAGTACAGGGGCCAAAAACATTCAGTACTTC; CDR3aa: CASSTGAKNIQYF
j_gene: TRBJ2-7; v_gene: TRBV18; d_gene: NA; abundance: NA; CDR3nt: TGTGCCAGCTCACCACGGGCGGGGGCCTCCCCCGGAGAGCAGTACTTC; CDR3aa: CASSPRAGASPGEQYF
j_gene: TRBJ2-1; v_gene: TRBV2; d_gene: TRBD2; abundance: NA; CDR3nt: TGTGCCAGCAACCGACTAGCGGGGCGCAATGAGCAGTTCTTC; CDR3aa: CASNRLAGRNEQFF
j_gene: TRBJ2-5; v_gene: TRBV11-2; d_gene: TRBD1; abundance: NA; CDR3nt: TGTGCCAGCAGCCTCACTCGACAGGGGGCATCCCAAGAGACCCAGTACTTC; CDR3aa: CASSLTRQGASQETQYF
j_gene: TRBJ2-7; v_gene: TRBV28; d_gene: NA; abundance: NA; CDR3nt: TGTGCCCTCCGTACCCTCCAGGGTATTATGAACTTC; CDR3aa: CALRTLQGIMNF
j_gene: TRBJ1-6; v_gene: TRBV19; d_gene: NA; abundance: few; CDR3nt: TGTGCCAGTAGTCCACAGACCAATTCACCCCTCCACTTT; CDR3aa: CASSPQTNSPLHF
j_gene: TRBJ2-1; v_gene: TRBV6-1; d_gene: NA; abundance: NA; CDR3nt: TGTGCCAGCACCGTGTCAGGGACCAATGAGCAGTTCTTC; CDR3aa: CASTVSGTNEQFF
j_gene: TRBJ1-6; v_gene: TRBV10-3; d_gene: TRBD1; abundance: NA; CDR3nt: TGTGCCATCAGCATGGGACAGGGGGCGGGTAATTCACCCCTCCACTTT; CDR3aa: CAISMGQGAGNSPLHF
j_gene: TRBJ2-7; v_gene: TRBV5-1; d_gene: TRBD1; abundance: NA; CDR3nt: TGCGCCAGCAGCACCAGGACAGGCTACGAGCAGTACTTC; CDR3aa: CASSTRTGYEQYF
j_gene: TRBJ1-2; v_gene: TRBV13; d_gene: TRBD1; abundance: NA; CDR3nt: TGTGCCAGCAGCTTAGGAGGTCCCCCCACCGGGACAGGGGTTAACTATGGCTACACCTTC; CDR3aa: CASSLGGPPTGTGVNYGYTF
j_gene: TRBJ2-6; v_gene: TRBV5-5; d_gene: TRBD1; abundance: few; CDR3nt: TGTGCCAGCAGCCGACAGGGTGGGGCCAACGTCCTGACTTTC; CDR3aa: CASSRQGGANVLTF
j_gene: TRBJ2-2; v_gene: TRBV5-1; d_gene: NA; abundance: NA; CDR3nt: TGCGCCAGCAGCTTGGACACCGGGGAGCTGTTTTTT; CDR3aa: CASSLDTGELFF
j_gene: TRBJ1-4; v_gene: TRBV10-3; d_gene: NA; abundance: few; CDR3nt: TGTGCCATCACCGACAGCCCCCAAATTGGAAAACTGTTTTTT; CDR3aa: CAITDSPQIGKLFF
j_gene: TRBJ2-1; v_gene: TRBV2; d_gene: TRBD1; abundance: few; CDR3nt: TGTGCCAGCAGCACGGACAGGGAGCAGTTCTTC; CDR3aa: CASSTDREQFF
j_gene: TRBJ2-2; v_gene: TRBV7-6; d_gene: NA; abundance: few; CDR3nt: TGTGCCAGCAGCTCAATCCAGGGAACCGGGGAGCTGTTTTTT; CDR3aa: CASSSIQGTGELFF
j_gene: TRBJ1-6; v_gene: TRBV7-2; d_gene: NA; abundance: NA; CDR3nt: TGTGCCAGCAGCCCGTCCAGGGGAACCTATAATTCACCCCTCCACTTT; CDR3aa: CASSPSRGTYNSPLHF
j_gene: TRBJ2-7; v_gene: TRBV28; d_gene: NA; abundance: NA; CDR3nt: TGTGCCAGCAGCTTGTCAGGGCCTAGCTCCTACGAGCAGTACTTC; CDR3aa: CASSLSGPSSYEQYF
j_gene: TRBJ2-7; v_gene: TRBV11-1; d_gene: TRBD1; abundance: NA; CDR3nt: TGTGCCAGCAGCCAGGACAGGGGGAATCTCTACGAGCAGTACTTC; CDR3aa: CASSQDRGNLYEQYF
j_gene: TRBJ2-2; v_gene: TRBV7-6; d_gene: NA; abundance: NA; CDR3nt: TGTGCCAGCAGATACAGCCTTAACACCGGGGAGCTGTTTTTT; CDR3aa: CASRYSLNTGELFF
j_gene: TRBJ2-1; v_gene: TRBV6-5; d_gene: NA; abundance: NA; CDR3nt: TGTGCCAGCAGTTACTCTGGGGGAATTTCCTACAATGAGCAGTTCTTC; CDR3aa: CASSYSGGISYNEQFF
j_gene: TRBJ2-7; v_gene: TRBV11-2; d_gene: NA; abundance: NA; CDR3nt: TGTGCCAGCAGCTTAGGTGTGGACTCCGAGCAGTACTTC; CDR3aa: CASSLGVDSEQYF
j_gene: TRBJ1-2; v_gene: TRBV29-1; d_gene: TRBD1; abundance: NA; CDR3nt: TGCAGCGTTGGGTCGACAGGGCCCTATGGCTACACCTTC; CDR3aa: CSVGSTGPYGYTF
j_gene: TRBJ2-7; v_gene: TRBV11-1; d_gene: NA; abundance: NA; CDR3nt: TGTGCCAGCAGCTTAGAGTTGACGGGCGGTCGCGAGCAGTACTTC; CDR3aa: CASSLELTGGREQYF
j_gene: TRBJ2-5; v_gene: TRBV29-1; d_gene: NA; abundance: NA; CDR3nt: TGCAGCGTTGAACCAGCAGGGCGGGGAGAGACCCAGTACTTC; CDR3aa: CSVEPAGRGETQYF
j_gene: TRBJ2-1; v_gene: TRBV11-2; d_gene: TRBD2; abundance: NA; CDR3nt: TGTGCCAGCAGCTTAAGGGAACAGCGGGGGGGCGTTTCGAATGAGCAGTTCTTC; CDR3aa: CASSLREQRGGVSNEQFF
j_gene: TRBJ2-2; v_gene: TRBV19; d_gene: TRBD2; abundance: NA; CDR3nt: TGTGCCAGTAGTGTCCGGGGGGGCACCGGGGAGCTGTTTTTT; CDR3aa: CASSVRGGTGELFF
j_gene: TRBJ2-7; v_gene: TRBV7-7; d_gene: NA; abundance: NA; CDR3nt: TGTGCTAGCAGCCGCCAGGATCCTCCGATGGTGGGGGAGCAGTACTTC; CDR3aa: CASSRQDPPMVGEQYF
j_gene: TRBJ1-3; v_gene: TRBV19; d_gene: NA; abundance: NA; CDR3nt: TGTGCCAGTAGTATCTACGTCGGGGGTTCTGGAAACACCATATATTTT; CDR3aa: CASSIYVGGSGNTIYF
j_gene: TRBJ2-7; v_gene: TRBV10-3; d_gene: NA; abundance: NA; CDR3nt: TGTGCCATCAGGGGGTCAGAGCTCCTAGACGGCGAGCAGTACTTC; CDR3aa: CAIRGSELLDGEQYF
j_gene: TRBJ2-7; v_gene: TRBV23-1; d_gene: NA; abundance: NA; CDR3nt: TGCGCCAGCAGTCCCCCGACCCTCCCAGGGGATTTGGACTACGAGCAGTACTTC; CDR3aa: CASSPPTLPGDLDYEQYF
j_gene: TRBJ2-3; v_gene: TRBV11-3; d_gene: TRBD1; abundance: NA; CDR3nt: TGTGCCAGCAGCTTAGGAGACAGGGTAATCAACACAGATACGCAGTATTTT; CDR3aa: CASSLGDRVINTDTQYF
j_gene: TRBJ2-5; v_gene: TRBV7-8; d_gene: TRBD1; abundance: NA; CDR3nt: TGTGCCAGCAGCTTAGTTCCAGGGGGAGAGACCCAGTACTTC; CDR3aa: CASSLVPGGETQYF
j_gene: TRBJ2-1; v_gene: TRBV10-3; d_gene: NA; abundance: NA; CDR3nt: TGTGCCATCAGTGAGGGGTCAGGGAACCCCAATGAGCAGTTCTTC; CDR3aa: CAISEGSGNPNEQFF
j_gene: TRBJ1-2; v_gene: TRBV5-1; d_gene: TRBD1; abundance: NA; CDR3nt: TGCGCCAGCAGCTCTGACAGGGGCGCCTATGGCTACACCTTC; CDR3aa: CASSSDRGAYGYTF
j_gene: TRBJ2-7; v_gene: TRBV19; d_gene: TRBD1; abundance: NA; CDR3nt: TGTGCCAGTAGCACGGACTCGAGCAGGGGGCGGTACGAGCAGTACTTC; CDR3aa: CASSTDSSRGRYEQYF
j_gene: TRBJ2-1; v_gene: TRBV6-1; d_gene: NA; abundance: NA; CDR3nt: TGTGCCAGCAGTACATACAATGAGCAGTTCTTC; CDR3aa: CASSTYNEQFF
j_gene: TRBJ2-7; v_gene: TRBV7-2; d_gene: NA; abundance: few; CDR3nt: TGTGCCAGCAGCTTCTCCGGGGGTAGTGTGACCTACGAGCAGTACTTC; CDR3aa: CASSFSGGSVTYEQYF
j_gene: TRBJ2-7; v_gene: TRBV5-8; d_gene: NA; abundance: NA; CDR3nt: TGTGCCAGCAGCCGCCGGGTCCCCTCCTACGAGCAGTGCTTC; CDR3aa: CASSRRVPSYEQCF
j_gene: TRBJ1-5; v_gene: TRBV15; d_gene: NA; abundance: few; CDR3nt: TGTGCCACCAGCAGAGATAGGACGGTCAATCAGCCCCAGCATTTT; CDR3aa: CATSRDRTVNQPQHF
j_gene: TRBJ2-5; v_gene: TRBV9; d_gene: NA; abundance: NA; CDR3nt: TGTGCCAGCAGCGCCGCAAGGACAGTCTCGGGGGAGACCCAGTACTTC; CDR3aa: CASSAARTVSGETQYF
j_gene: TRBJ1-1; v_gene: TRBV7-3; d_gene: TRBD1; abundance: NA; CDR3nt: TGTGCCAGCAGCTCCAGCCCGGGACAGGCGGGCAACGCTGAAGCTTTCTTT; CDR3aa: CASSSSPGQAGNAEAFF
j_gene: TRBJ2-4; v_gene: TRBV28; d_gene: NA; abundance: once; CDR3nt: TGTGCCAGCATGGGAGGACCGGCCAAAAACATTCAGTACTTC; CDR3aa: CASMGGPAKNIQYF
j_gene: TRBJ2-2; v_gene: TRBV15; d_gene: NA; abundance: NA; CDR3nt: TGTGCCACCAGCCCCCGTCCCGCGGGGTACACCGGGGAGCTGTTTTTT; CDR3aa: CATSPRPAGYTGELFF
j_gene: TRBJ1-2; v_gene: TRBV18; d_gene: NA; abundance: few; CDR3nt: TGTGCCAGCTCACCCGGGGCCATAAACTATGGCTACACCTTC; CDR3aa: CASSPGAINYGYTF
j_gene: TRBJ2-2; v_gene: TRBV18; d_gene: NA; abundance: NA; CDR3nt: TGTGCCAGCTCACCCTGGACAGCGAACACCGGGGAGCTGTTTTTT; CDR3aa: CASSPWTANTGELFF
j_gene: TRBJ2-2; v_gene: TRBV7-2; d_gene: NA; abundance: NA; CDR3nt: TGTGCCAGCAGCTCCATGTTAGGGGAGCTGTTTTTT; CDR3aa: CASSSMLGELFF
j_gene: TRBJ2-5; v_gene: TRBV2; d_gene: NA; abundance: NA; CDR3nt: TGTGCCAGCCGTCAGCTACCGGAGACAGTAATACGAGAGACCCAGTACTTC; CDR3aa: CASRQLPETVIRETQYF
j_gene: TRBJ1-5; v_gene: TRBV5-5; d_gene: NA; abundance: NA; CDR3nt: TGTGCCAGCAGCCCCCGGGGGGGGGCTGTCGGCAATCAGCCCCAGCATTTT; CDR3aa: CASSPRGGAVGNQPQHF
j_gene: TRBJ2-1; v_gene: TRBV9; d_gene: TRBD2; abundance: NA; CDR3nt: TGTGCCAGCAGCTTCTCCGGGGGGACCGAGCAGTTCTTC; CDR3aa: CASSFSGGTEQFF
j_gene: TRBJ1-3; v_gene: TRBV19; d_gene: NA; abundance: NA; CDR3nt: TGTGCCAGTAGTTTTCGGGGAGGACGGATCTCTGGAAACACCATATATTTT; CDR3aa: CASSFRGGRISGNTIYF